The present entry profiles one TCR beta chain with its context. V lost 6 bases to trimming and J lost 8 bases, with 5 bases between them. CDR1 and CDR2 (germline): MNHEY, SVGEGT. This CDR3 has 10 residues. The data are from a study of blood T cell repertoires in COVID-19. The data were produced by immunoSEQ multiplex PCR, yet TCRdb's version contains in-frame clones alone and is incomplete. The data hold 70,000 to 80,000 clones, with around 85% observed a single time. Material for sequencing was peripheral blood. The receptor comes from a man older than 75 in a cohort sampled during active COVID-19. The chain carries TRBV6-2 or TRBV6-3 and TRBJ2-1; D uncertain. The CDR3 coding sequence is TGTGCCAGCAGCCCCTATGAGCAGTTCTTC. It specifies CASSPYEQFF.